This entry describes one TCR beta chain. Donors consisted of healthy bone marrow donors. This specimen comes from a study of cytomegalovirus exposure and HLA in healthy donors. Study summary: Roughly 180 million T cells yielded around 120 million unique TCR beta sequences in earlier analysis.

Trimming at V came to 6 bases and at J to 6 bases, leaving 10 bases not matched to a gene. CDR3 length: 16 amino acids. Germline V lookup: CDR1 MNHNY, CDR2 SVGAGI (reference sequence). Primers for the PCR totalled 60 Vbeta and 13 Jbeta. Using immunoSEQ multiplex PCR, the repertoire was profiled, and TCRdb retains in-frame clones only, with some absent. The table has 150,000 to 200,000 clones, about 85% seen once. Sequencing used PBMCs. The receptor was derived from a man aged 18 to 35 in good health and CMV-seronegative. The chain is built from TRBV6-6 and TRBJ2-2; the match to TRBD1 covers 10 bases. CDR3 in DNA: TGTGCCAGCAGACCCTTAGGGACAGGGGTTGCCGGGGAGCTGTTTTTT. Protein sequence: CASRPLGTGVAGELFF.